The 15 T cell receptor beta chains presented below share a single source sample, sequenced in a study of T cell clonality in common variable immunodeficiency (dated by TCRdb to 2014 to 2015). Libraries came from the immunoSEQ multiplex PCR assay. Drawn from immuneACCESS, this table holds only the in-frame rearrangements with V and J called that TCRdb kept. Clones are partly lost; checked studies trace under half to an unresolved V gene and leave the rest unexplained. The sample comprises tens of thousands of clones, and every one was counted more than once. 1.5% to 2% of the sample rests with the top ten. The sequencing sample was made of peripheral blood mononuclear cells. All receptors derive from a person aged 18 to 75 in good health.

At least ten counts were recorded for this clone. The CDR3 end is not reached by the read, which stops 3 residues before it; the germline J gene fills it in. The genes are TRBV20-1 and TRBJ2-1, with D possibly being TRBD2 (6 bases). Germline values: CDR1 DFQATT, CDR2 SNEGSKA (reference sequence). The CDR3 has 15 residues. The germline V and J ends were trimmed by 4 bases and 0 bases, with 13 bases remaining between them. The CDR3 protein is CSAISGVYSYNEQFF. The CDR3 bases that were read are TGCAGTGCTATATCGGGGGTCTACTCCTACAATGAG.

This clone was counted many times. The read stops 3 residues short of the end of the CDR3; the missing end is completed from the germline J gene. V gene TRBV13 combines with J gene TRBJ2-7, with unresolved D. V gave up 2 bases and J gave up 3 bases, with 11 bases separating them. CDR1 is PRHDT and CDR2 is FYEKMQ in the germline V gene (reference sequence). The CDR3 is 14 amino acids. This CDR3 is CASSLSLRNYEQYF. The CDR3 DNA, read in part, is TGTGCCAGCAGCTTAAGCCTCCGCAACTACGAG.

This clone came up many times. The read falls 3 residues short of the CDR3 end, and the missing part is taken from the germline J gene. The V gene is TRBV7-8, the J gene TRBJ2-7; D is undetermined. V was pared by 2 bases and J by 6 bases, with 11 bases between. The CDR3 has 13 amino acids. Germline V gene sequence: CDR1 SGHVS, CDR2 FQNEAQ. The covered CDR3 bases are TGTGCCAGCAGCTTAAGCACCGCTGCCGAG. This codes for CASSLSTAAE. The whole CDR3 protein reads CASSLSTAAEQYF. The full variable domain, rest sourced from reference TRBV7-8 and TRBJ2-7, is GAGVSQSPRYKVAKRGQDVALRCDPISGHVSLFWYQQALGQGPEFLTYFQNEAQLDKSGLPSDRFFAERPEGSVSTLKIQRTQQEDSAVYLCASSLSTAAEQYFGPGTRLTVT.

This clone was recorded many times. The sequenced fragment ends 3 residues before the CDR3 boundary, so the rest is inferred from the germline J gene. The V call is TRBV29-1, the J call TRBJ2-3, with TRBD2 matching over 12 bases. CDR3 length: 18 residues. Germline loops: CDR1 SQVTM, CDR2 ANQGSEA. The trim removed 3 bases at V and 6 bases at J, leaving 16 bases unmatched. CDR3 bases read: TGCAGCGTTGAGGAGGCAGGGCGACTAGCGGGAGTTTGGGATACG. Translation gives CSVEEAGRLAGVWDT. The full CDR3 reads CSVEEAGRLAGVWDTQYF.

This clone showed up many times. Read coverage stops 3 residues before the CDR3 terminus; the germline J gene supplies the remainder. This chain joins TRBV6-1 and TRBJ2-7; D might be TRBD1 (6 bases). The CDR3 runs to 13 residues. Germline CDR1 and CDR2: MNHNS and SASEGT. Trimming removed 4 bases at V and 2 bases at J, with 9 bases between. The CDR3 sequence is CASSVGGPYEQYF. Incomplete CDR3 DNA: TGTGCCAGCAGTGTAGGGGGTCCCTACGAG.

This clone has a count of ten or more. The read ends 3 residues shy of where the CDR3 ends; the end is completed using the germline J gene. The chain is built from TRBV30 and TRBJ1-1; the D is unclear. The germline CDR1 and CDR2 sequences are GTSNPN and SVGIG (reference sequence). V was cut by 6 bases and J by 1 base, with 9 bases left in between. The CDR3 totals 12 residues. The CDR3 DNA, read in part, is TGTGCCTGCCGCCGGGGGAACACTGAA. Translated: CACRRGNTE. In full, the CDR3 reads CACRRGNTEAFF.

This clone was counted many times. The CDR3 end falls 3 residues outside the read, so it is completed with the germline J gene. V is TRBV12-3 or TRBV12-4 and J is TRBJ2-7; the D gene is possibly TRBD1 (6 bases). V lost 2 bases, J lost 1 base, and 12 bases lay in between. This CDR3 spans 15 amino acids. CDR3 bases read: TGTGCCAGCAGTTTATTAGGGGGACCATCCTACGAG. Its translation is CASSLLGGPSYE. The full CDR3 sequence reads CASSLLGGPSYEQYF.

This clone showed up many times. With the read ending 3 residues before the CDR3 end, the germline J gene is used to fill in that end. J is TRBJ2-3 and V is TRBV20-1, with 11 positions matching TRBD1. This CDR3 comprises 14 residues. Germline V CDR1 and CDR2: DFQATT, SNEGSKA (reference sequence). V shed 3 bases, J shed 4 bases, and the junction held 3 bases outside the gene matches. CDR3 DNA (partial): TGCAGTGCTAGGTCGGGACAGGGGGCAGATACG. Its translation: CSARSGQGADT. The CDR3 in full is CSARSGQGADTQYF.

This clone has ten or more counts. Coverage ceases 3 residues before the CDR3 finishes, and the germline J gene fills in the end. The rearrangement links TRBV30 to TRBJ2-1, with 12 bases identical to TRBD2. Per the germline V gene, CDR1 is GTSNPN and CDR2 is SVGIG (reference sequence). The ends lost 3 bases at V and 0 bases at J; junction bases unmatched: 9. This CDR3 is built from 18 residues. The CDR3 region is CAWRRLAGGPSSYNEQFF. The DNA read from the CDR3 is TGTGCCTGGAGGAGGCTAGCGGGAGGGCCAAGCTCCTACAATGAG.

This clone was counted at least ten times. The CDR3 goes on 3 residues after the read ends, and that part is filled in from the germline J gene. V gene TRBV12-3 or TRBV12-4 combines with J gene TRBJ2-7; 14 bases fit TRBD2. J gave up 4 bases and V 2 bases, and 10 bases lay outside the gene matches. CDR3 length: 18 residues. CDR3 in amino acids: CASSLKPGLAGGRYEQYF. The part of the CDR3 DNA that was read is TGTGCCAGCAGTTTAAAACCTGGACTAGCGGGGGGAAGGTACGAG.

This clone has ten or more counts. The CDR3 goes on 3 residues after the read ends, and that part is filled in from the germline J gene. The J gene is TRBJ2-2, the V gene TRBV7-8; no clear D gene. Germline CDR1 SGHVS, CDR2 FQNEAQ. Trimming took off 3 bases at V and 4 bases at J, with 12 bases between the two ends. The CDR3 is 15 amino acids. CDR3 region: CASSFTRVSTGELFF. The part of the CDR3 DNA that was read is TGTGCCAGCAGCTTCACGAGAGTTAGCACCGGGGAG.

A few counts support this clone. The CDR3 end is not reached by the read, which stops 3 residues before it; the germline J gene fills it in. This chain uses TRBV7-9 with TRBJ1-2, with 11 bases matching TRBD1. This CDR3 contains 14 residues. The V gene's germline CDR1 is SEHNR and CDR2 FQNEAQ (reference sequence). The CDR3 reads CASSDWTGGYDYTF. CDR3 bases read: TGTGCCAGCAGCGATTGGACAGGGGGCTACGAC.

This clone occurred many times. The CDR3 end falls 3 residues outside the read, so it is completed with the germline J gene. The J gene is TRBJ1-5, the V gene TRBV20-1, with a tentative D call TRBD1 (5 bases). The CDR3 totals 13 residues. V was trimmed by 2 bases and J by 3 bases, leaving 8 bases between them. The germline CDR1 and CDR2 sequences are DFQATT and SNEGSKA (reference sequence). The CDR3 loop is CSARQGVNQPQHF. CDR3 DNA (partial): TGCAGTGCTAGACAGGGAGTCAATCAGCCC.

At least ten counts were recorded for this clone. The sequenced fragment ends 3 residues before the CDR3 boundary, so the rest is inferred from the germline J gene. V is TRBV11-2 and J is TRBJ2-5; D uncertain. There are 13 residues in the CDR3. Trimming shortened V by 6 bases and J by 5 bases, and 13 bases separated the two germline ends. Germline loops: CDR1 SGHAT, CDR2 FQNNGV. The CDR3 sequence is CASRPGVRETQYF. The DNA read from the CDR3 is TGTGCCAGCAGGCCCGGTGTCCGGGAGACC.

This clone was counted many times. The read ends 3 residues before the CDR3 terminus; that terminus is restored from the germline J gene. Other DNA sequences in this specimen translate into the identical CDR3. The genes are TRBV28 and TRBJ1-5; D is ambiguous. V lost 4 bases to trimming and J lost 1 base, with 8 bases between them. This CDR3 has 14 residues. Germline V gene lookup returns CDR1 MDHEN and CDR2 SYDVKM. CDR3 DNA, as far as it was read: TGTGCCAGCAGTTCGGGTGGGAGCAATCAGCCC. This translates into CASSSGGSNQP. The whole CDR3 region reads CASSSGGSNQPQHF.